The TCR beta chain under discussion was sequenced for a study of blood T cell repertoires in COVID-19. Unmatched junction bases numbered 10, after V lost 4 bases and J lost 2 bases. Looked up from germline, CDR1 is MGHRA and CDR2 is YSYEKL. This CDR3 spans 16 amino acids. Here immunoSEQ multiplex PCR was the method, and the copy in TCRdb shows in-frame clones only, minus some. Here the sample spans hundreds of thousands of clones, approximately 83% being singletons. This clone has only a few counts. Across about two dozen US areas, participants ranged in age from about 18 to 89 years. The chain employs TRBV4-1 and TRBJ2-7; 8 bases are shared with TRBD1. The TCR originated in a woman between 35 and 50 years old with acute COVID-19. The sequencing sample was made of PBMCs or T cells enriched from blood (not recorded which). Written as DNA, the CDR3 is TGCGCCAGCAGCCGAACCTTGCCGGGACAGGCCTACGAGCAGTACTTC. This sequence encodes CASSRTLPGQAYEQYF.